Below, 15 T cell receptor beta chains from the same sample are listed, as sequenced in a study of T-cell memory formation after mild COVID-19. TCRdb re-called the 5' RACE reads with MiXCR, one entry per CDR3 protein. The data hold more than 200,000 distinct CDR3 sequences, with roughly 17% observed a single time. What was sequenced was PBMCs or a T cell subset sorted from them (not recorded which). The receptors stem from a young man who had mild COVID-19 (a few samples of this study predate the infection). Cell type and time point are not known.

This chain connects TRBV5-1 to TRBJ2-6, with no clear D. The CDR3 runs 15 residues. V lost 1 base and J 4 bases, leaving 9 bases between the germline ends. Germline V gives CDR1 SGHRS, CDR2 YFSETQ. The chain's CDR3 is CASSLFSFGANVLTF. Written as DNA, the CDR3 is TGCGCCAGCAGCTTGTTCTCGTTCGGGGCCAACGTCCTGACTTTC. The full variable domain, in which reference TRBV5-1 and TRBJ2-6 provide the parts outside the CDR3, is KAGVTQTPRYLIKTRGQQVTLSCSPISGHRSVSWYQQTPGQGLQFLFEYFSETQRNKGNFPGRFSGRQFSNSRSEMNVSTLELGDSALYLCASSLFSFGANVLTFGAGSRLTVL.

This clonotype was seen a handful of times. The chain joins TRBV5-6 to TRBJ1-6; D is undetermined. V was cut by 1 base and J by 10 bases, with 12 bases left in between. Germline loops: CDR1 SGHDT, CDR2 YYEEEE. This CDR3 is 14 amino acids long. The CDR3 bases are TGTGCCAGCAGCTTGAACTCCCCAGCGTCACCCCTCCACTTT. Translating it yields CASSLNSPASPLHF.

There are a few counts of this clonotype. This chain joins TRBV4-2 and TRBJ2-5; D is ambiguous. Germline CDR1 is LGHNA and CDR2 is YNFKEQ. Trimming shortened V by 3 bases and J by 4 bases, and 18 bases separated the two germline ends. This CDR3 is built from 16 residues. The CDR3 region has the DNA TGTGCCAGCAGCCAGGACGGGCGACCGGAGATAGAGACCCAGTACTTC. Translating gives CASSQDGRPEIETQYF.

CDR3 in amino acids: CASSLDPGANYGYTF. CDR3 coding DNA: TGTGCCAGCAGCTTAGACCCAGGAGCTAACTATGGCTACACCTTC. V gene TRBV11-2 combines with J gene TRBJ1-2; the D is unclear. This CDR3 is 15 amino acids long. The germline V gene has CDR1 SGHAT and CDR2 FQNNGV. Between the trimmed V and J ends, which lost 0 bases and 0 bases, there was a span of 8 bases.

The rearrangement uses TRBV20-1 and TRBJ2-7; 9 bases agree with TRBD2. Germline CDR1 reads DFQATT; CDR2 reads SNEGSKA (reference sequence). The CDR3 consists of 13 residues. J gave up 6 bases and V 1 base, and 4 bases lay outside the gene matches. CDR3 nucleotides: TGCAGTGCTAGAGGGCGGGGGGGCCCCGAGCAGTACTTC. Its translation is CSARGRGGPEQYF.

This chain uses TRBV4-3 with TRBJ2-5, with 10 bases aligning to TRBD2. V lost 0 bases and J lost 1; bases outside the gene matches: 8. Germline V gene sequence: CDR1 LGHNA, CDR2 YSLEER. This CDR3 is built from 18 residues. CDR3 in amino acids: CASSQDYALAGAQETQYF. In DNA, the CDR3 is TGCGCCAGCAGCCAAGATTATGCCCTAGCGGGAGCCCAAGAGACCCAGTACTTC.

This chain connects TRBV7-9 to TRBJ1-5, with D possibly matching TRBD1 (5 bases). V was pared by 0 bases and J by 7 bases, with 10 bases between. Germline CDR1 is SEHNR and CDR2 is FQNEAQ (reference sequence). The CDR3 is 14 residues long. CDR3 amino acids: CASSLAPGGQPQHF. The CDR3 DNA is TGTGCCAGCAGCTTAGCTCCCGGGGGACAGCCCCAGCATTTT. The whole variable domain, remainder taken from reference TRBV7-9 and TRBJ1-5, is DTGVSQNPRHKITKRGQNVTFRCDPISEHNRLYWYRQTLGQGPEFLTYFQNEAQLEKSRLLSDRFSAERPKGSFSTLEIQRTEQGDSAMYLCASSLAPGGQPQHFGDGTRLSIL.

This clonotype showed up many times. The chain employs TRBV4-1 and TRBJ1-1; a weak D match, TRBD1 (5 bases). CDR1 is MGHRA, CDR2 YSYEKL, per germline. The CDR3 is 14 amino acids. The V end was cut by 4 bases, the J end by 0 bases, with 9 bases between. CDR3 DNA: TGCGCCAGCAGCCTCAGGGCGCTGAACACTGAAGCTTTCTTT. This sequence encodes CASSLRALNTEAFF.

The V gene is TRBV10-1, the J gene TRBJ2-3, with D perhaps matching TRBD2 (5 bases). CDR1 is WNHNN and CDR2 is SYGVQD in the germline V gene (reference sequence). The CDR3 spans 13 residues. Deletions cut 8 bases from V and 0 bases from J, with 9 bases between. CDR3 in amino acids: CASGRTSTDTQYF. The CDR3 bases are TGCGCCAGCGGGCGGACTAGCACAGATACGCAGTATTTT.

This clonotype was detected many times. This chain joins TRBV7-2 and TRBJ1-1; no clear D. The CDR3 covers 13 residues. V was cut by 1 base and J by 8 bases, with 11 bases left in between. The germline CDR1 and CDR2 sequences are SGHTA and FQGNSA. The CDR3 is CASSLVVIPEAFF. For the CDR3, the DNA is TGTGCCAGCAGCTTAGTCGTCATTCCCGAAGCTTTCTTT.

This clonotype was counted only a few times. The CDR3 spells CASGGTGQANYGYTF. The CDR3 region has the DNA TGTGCCAGTGGGGGGACGGGGCAAGCTAACTATGGCTACACCTTC. This chain links TRBV25-1 with TRBJ1-2; weak D call: TRBD1 (5 bases). Per the germline V gene, CDR1 is MGHDK and CDR2 is SYGVNS. The CDR3 extends over 15 amino acids. Trimming removed 9 bases from V and 0 bases from J, with 17 bases in between.

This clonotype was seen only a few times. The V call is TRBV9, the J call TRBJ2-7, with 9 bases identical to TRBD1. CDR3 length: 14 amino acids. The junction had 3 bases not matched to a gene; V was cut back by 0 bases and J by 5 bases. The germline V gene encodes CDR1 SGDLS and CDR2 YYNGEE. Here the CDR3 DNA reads TGTGCCAGCAGCGTAGCGGGACAGGGCCACGAGCAGTACTTC. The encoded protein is CASSVAGQGHEQYF.

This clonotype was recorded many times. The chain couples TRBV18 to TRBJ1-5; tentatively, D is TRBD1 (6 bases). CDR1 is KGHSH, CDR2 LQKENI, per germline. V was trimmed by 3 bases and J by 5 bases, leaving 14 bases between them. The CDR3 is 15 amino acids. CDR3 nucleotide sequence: TGTGCCAGCTCACCTCCAGGGGCGGTTGATCAGCCCCAGCATTTT. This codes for CASSPPGAVDQPQHF. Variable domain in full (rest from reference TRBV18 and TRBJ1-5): NAGVMQNPRHLVRRRGQEARLRCSPMKGHSHVYWYRQLPEEGLKFMVYLQKENIIDESGMPKERFSAEFPKEGPSILRIQQVVRGDSAAYFCASSPPGAVDQPQHFGDGTRLSIL.

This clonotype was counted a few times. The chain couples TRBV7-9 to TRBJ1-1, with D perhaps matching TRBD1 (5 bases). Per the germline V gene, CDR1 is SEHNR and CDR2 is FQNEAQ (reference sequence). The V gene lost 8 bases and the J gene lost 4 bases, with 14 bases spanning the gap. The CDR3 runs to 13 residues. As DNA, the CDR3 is TGTGCCAGCGCCTTTTCCGGGGGCACTGAAGCTTTCTTT. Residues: CASAFSGGTEAFF.

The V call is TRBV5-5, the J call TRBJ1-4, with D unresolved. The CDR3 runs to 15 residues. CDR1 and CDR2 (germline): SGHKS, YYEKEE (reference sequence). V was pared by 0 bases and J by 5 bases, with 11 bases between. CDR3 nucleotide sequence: TGTGCCAGCAGCTTGGTCGGTACCCTGAATGAAAAACTGTTTTTT. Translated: CASSLVGTLNEKLFF.